This T cell receptor (beta chain) appears in the sequencing data of a study of prognosis after radiotherapy for stage I lung cancer. Looking at the study overall: Recruitment took place in Nanjing, China, where patients with stage I non-small cell lung cancer were enrolled between April 2018 and early 2019.

The ends lost 2 bases at V and 0 bases at J; junction bases unmatched: 5. The germline CDR1 and CDR2 sequences are LNHDA and SQIVND (reference sequence). This CDR3 contains 17 residues. Study-wide points: The study left the tumor specificity of the expanded TCR clones undetermined. Patients with distant metastases had lower Shannon entropy after stereotactic body radiation therapy.

This clonotype came up many times. As yet, its antigen is unknown. With two-round multiplex PCR, TCR beta CDR3 sequences were amplified from genomic DNA. First-round PCR amplification was performed with primers specific to each TRBV and TRBJ gene. MiXCR, run by TCRdb on the multiplex PCR reads, gives a single entry per CDR3 protein. Of about 22,000 distinct CDR3 sequences in the sample, roughly 40% are singletons; the top ten hold roughly 60%. This TCR derives from a donor of 50 years or more with non-small cell lung cancer. The V and J genes are TRBV19 and TRBJ2-1, with 9 bases identical to TRBD2. This specimen consisted of PBMCs, obtained before or after stereotactic body radiation therapy (not recorded which). The CDR3 is CASSIFGLASSYNEQFF. In nucleotides, the CDR3 is TGTGCCAGTAGTATATTCGGACTAGCGAGCTCCTACAATGAGCAGTTCTTC.